The text below deals with one TCR beta chain. This sample is drawn from a study of shared T cell receptors in the human thymus. Clones were sequenced by immunoSEQ multiplex PCR, and TCRdb holds only the in-frame ones, with some missing. Seen here are approximately 760,000 clones, 80% to 90% observed once, and the top ten hold approximately 0.01%. This CDR3 contains 16 residues. Losses at the gene ends were 4 bases for V and 7 bases for J; bases not matched to a gene: 11. CDR1 is SGHNT and CDR2 is YYREEE in the germline V gene (reference sequence). The data were also submitted as part of a second study, on human thymus T cells.

Specimen: thymocytes. The J gene is TRBJ2-5, the V gene TRBV5-4; 12 bases fit TRBD2. This TCR derives from a girl under three years old with a congenital heart defect. This chain's CDR3 is CASSPTPLAGGRTQYF. CDR3 DNA sequence: TGTGCCAGCAGCCCCACCCCACTAGCGGGGGGAAGGACCCAGTACTTC.